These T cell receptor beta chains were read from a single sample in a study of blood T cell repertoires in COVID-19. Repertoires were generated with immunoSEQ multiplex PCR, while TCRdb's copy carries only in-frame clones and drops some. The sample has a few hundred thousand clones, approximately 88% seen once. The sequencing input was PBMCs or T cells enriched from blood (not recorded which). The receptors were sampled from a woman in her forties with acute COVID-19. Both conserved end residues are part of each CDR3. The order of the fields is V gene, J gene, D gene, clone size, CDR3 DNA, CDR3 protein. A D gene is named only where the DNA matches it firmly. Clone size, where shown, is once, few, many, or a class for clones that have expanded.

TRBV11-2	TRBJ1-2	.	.	TGTGCCAGCAGCTTAGGGGGATTGCAGGGAGGCTACACCTTC	CASSLGGLQGGYTF
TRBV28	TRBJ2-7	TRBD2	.	TGTGCCATTCACCGGGACTACCCTAACTACGAGCAGTACTTC	CAIHRDYPNYEQYF
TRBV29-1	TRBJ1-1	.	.	TGCAGCGCCAACAGTAATACGAACACTGAAGCTTTCTTT	CSANSNTNTEAFF
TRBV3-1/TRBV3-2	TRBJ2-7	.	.	TGTGCCAGCAGCCCTCCCGTCCGTTCCTACGAGCAGTACTTC	CASSPPVRSYEQYF
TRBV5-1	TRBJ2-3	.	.	TGCGCCAGCAGGAGGCAGACCAGCCACTTCACAGATACGCAGTATTTT	CASRRQTSHFTDTQYF
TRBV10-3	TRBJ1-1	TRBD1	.	TGTGCCAACAAAGAGACAGGGGGAGGAAACACTGAAGCTTTCTTT	CANKETGGGNTEAFF
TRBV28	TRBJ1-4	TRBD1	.	TGTGCCAGCAGTCCGGGACAGAGGGATGAAAAACTGTTTTTT	CASSPGQRDEKLFF
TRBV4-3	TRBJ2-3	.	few	TGCGCCAGCAGCCAAGTCATGGCGGGAAGGGGTGGCCGCACAGATACGCAGTATTTT	CASSQVMAGRGGRTDTQYF
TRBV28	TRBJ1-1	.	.	TGTGCCATCAAAGCCCCCGGTATCAACACTGAAGCTTTCTTT	CAIKAPGINTEAFF
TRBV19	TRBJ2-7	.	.	TGTGCCAGTAGTCAACAGGGTGTACACTACGAGCAGTACTTC	CASSQQGVHYEQYF
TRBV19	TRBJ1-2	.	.	TGTGCCAGTAGTTTCAGGGTTTCCGGCTACACCTTC	CASSFRVSGYTF
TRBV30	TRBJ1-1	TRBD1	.	TGTGCCTGGAGTGAATGGGCGTCGGACAGGGGAGCTGAAGCTTTCTTT	CAWSEWASDRGAEAFF
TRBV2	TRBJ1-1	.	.	TGTGCCAGCAGTTTAGGACTGGAGAGTCGAAGAGCTTTCTTT	CASSLGLESRRAFF
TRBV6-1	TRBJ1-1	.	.	TGTGCCAGCAGTGAAGGGGCATCTGAAGCTTTCTTT	CASSEGASEAFF
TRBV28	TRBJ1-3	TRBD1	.	TGTGCCAGCAGTCCCCGGACAGGGCGAATGTCTGGAAACACCATATATTTT	CASSPRTGRMSGNTIYF
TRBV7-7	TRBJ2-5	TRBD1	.	TGTGCTAGCAGCTTAGCCGGGACAGAAGAGACCCAGTACTTC	CASSLAGTEETQYF
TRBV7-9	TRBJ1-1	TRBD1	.	TGTGCCAGCAGACCGACAGGGATCACTGAAGCTTTCTTT	CASRPTGITEAFF
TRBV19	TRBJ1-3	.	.	TGTGCCAGTAACCCACGCGGAGCAGGGGGAAACACCATATATTTT	CASNPRGAGGNTIYF
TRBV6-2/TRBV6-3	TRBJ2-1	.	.	TGTGCCAGCAGTGGCCGGAGAATCAATGAGCAGTTCTTC	CASSGRRINEQFF
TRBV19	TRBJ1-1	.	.	TGTGCCAGTAGCCCATACGTTGGACAGCGCATGAACACTGAAGCTTTCTTT	CASSPYVGQRMNTEAFF
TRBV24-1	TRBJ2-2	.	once	TGTGCCACCAGAGAACAGGGACGAGACACCGGGGAGCTGTTTTTT	CATREQGRDTGELFF
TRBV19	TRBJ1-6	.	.	TGTGCCACATCAGCAGACAGCAATTCACCCCTCCACTTT	CATSADSNSPLHF
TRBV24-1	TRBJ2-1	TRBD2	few	TGTGCCACCAGTGATCCAGGACTAGCGGATTCCTACAATGAGCAGTTCTTC	CATSDPGLADSYNEQFF
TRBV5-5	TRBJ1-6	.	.	TGTGCCAGCAGCTTGTTAGAAAATAATTCACCCCTCCACTTT	CASSLLENNSPLHF
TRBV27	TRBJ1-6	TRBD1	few	TGTGCCAGCAGTTTCAGGGGGCATTCACCCCTCCACTTT	CASSFRGHSPLHF
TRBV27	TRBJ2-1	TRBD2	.	TGTGCCAGCAGTTTATCCAGCGGGAGCGCCCTATACAATGAGCAGTTCTTC	CASSLSSGSALYNEQFF
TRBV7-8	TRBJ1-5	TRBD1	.	TGTGCCAGCAGCTTTCTAGGACAGGGGGTTCAGCCCCAGCATTTT	CASSFLGQGVQPQHF
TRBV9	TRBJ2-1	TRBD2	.	TGTGCCAGCAGTGAGACTAGCGGGTATAATGAGCAGTTCTTC	CASSETSGYNEQFF
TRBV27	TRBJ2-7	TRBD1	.	TGTGCCAGCAGCACACATGATCCCGGACAGGGAAGGACCTACGAGCAGTACTTC	CASSTHDPGQGRTYEQYF
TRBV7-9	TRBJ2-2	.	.	TGTGCCAGCAGCTTGCGGCAAGGCTCCGGGGAGCTGTTTTTT	CASSLRQGSGELFF
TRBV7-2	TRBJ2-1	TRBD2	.	TGTGCCAGCAGGTCCGGGACTAGCACCTACAATGAGCAGTTCTTC	CASRSGTSTYNEQFF
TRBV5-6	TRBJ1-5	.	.	TGTGCCAGCAGCTCGGCGGCCCTGAATCAGCCCCAGCATTTT	CASSSAALNQPQHF
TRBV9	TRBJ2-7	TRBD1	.	TGTGCCAGCAGCGTAGGAGGGACAGGGGGGCAGTACTTC	CASSVGGTGGQYF